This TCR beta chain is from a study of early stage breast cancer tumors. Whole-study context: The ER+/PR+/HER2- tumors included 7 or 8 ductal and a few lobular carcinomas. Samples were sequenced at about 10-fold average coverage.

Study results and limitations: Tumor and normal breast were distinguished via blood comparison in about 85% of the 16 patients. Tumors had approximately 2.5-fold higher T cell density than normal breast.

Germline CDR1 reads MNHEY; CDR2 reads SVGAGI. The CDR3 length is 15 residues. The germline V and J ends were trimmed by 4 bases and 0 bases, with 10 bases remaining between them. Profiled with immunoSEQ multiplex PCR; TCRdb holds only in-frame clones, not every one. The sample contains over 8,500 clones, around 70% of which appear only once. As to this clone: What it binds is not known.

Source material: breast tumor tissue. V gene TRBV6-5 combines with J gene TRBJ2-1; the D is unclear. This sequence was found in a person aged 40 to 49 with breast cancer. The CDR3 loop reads CASSFSSNSYNEQFF. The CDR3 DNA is TGTGCCAGCAGTTTTAGCTCAAACTCCTACAATGAGCAGTTCTTC.